The 7 T cell receptor beta chains reported below all come from one sample, sequenced in a study of blood T cell repertoires in COVID-19. TCRdb keeps only in-frame clones here, not all; method: immunoSEQ multiplex PCR. The table has around 65,000 clones, roughly 80% seen once. Source material: peripheral blood. All receptors derive from a human donor in a cohort sampled during active COVID-19.

J is TRBJ2-4 and V is TRBV11-3; D not certain. The V end was cut by 1 base, the J end by 5 bases, with 6 bases between. Per the germline V gene, CDR1 is SGHNT and CDR2 is YENEEA. The CDR3 loop spans 13 amino acids. CDR3 DNA sequence: TGTGCCAGCAGCTTAGGACTGGAAAACATTCAGTACTTC. This encodes CASSLGLENIQYF.

The rearrangement links TRBV27 to TRBJ1-1; perhaps TRBD1 as D (6 bases). The CDR3 is 17 amino acids. Germline V gene data show CDR1 as MNHEY and CDR2 as SMNVEV (reference sequence). Trimming removed 5 bases from V and 1 base from J, with 20 bases in between. The CDR3 region is CASSHPLTGNANTEAFF. CDR3 DNA: TGTGCCAGCAGTCACCCCCTGACAGGTAACGCGAACACTGAAGCTTTCTTT.

This rearrangement joins TRBV20-1 to TRBJ2-1; D ambiguous. Germline lookup yields CDR1 DFQATT and CDR2 SNEGSKA (reference sequence). The V gene lost 4 bases and the J gene lost 2 bases, with 12 bases spanning the gap. The CDR3 extends over 14 amino acids. CDR3 nucleotides: TGCAGTGCTAATGACGGTGGTGCCTACAATGAGCAGTTCTTC. Its translation: CSANDGGAYNEQFF.

The V call is TRBV7-8, the J call TRBJ1-3; D is possibly TRBD1 (6 bases). CDR1 is SGHVS and CDR2 is FQNEAQ in the germline V gene. Trimming shortened V by 5 bases and J by 3 bases, and 11 bases separated the two germline ends. This CDR3 is 14 amino acids long. CDR3 region: CASSATGFGNTIYF. As DNA, the CDR3 is TGTGCCAGCAGCGCAACAGGGTTTGGAAACACCATATATTTT.

The chain is built from TRBV12-3 or TRBV12-4 and TRBJ1-2, with unresolved D. CDR3 length equals 13 residues. V lost 6 bases to trimming and J lost 2 bases, with 10 bases between them. Here the CDR3 DNA reads TGTGCCAGCAGGGCCGGGTTAAACTATGGCTACACCTTC. This encodes CASRAGLNYGYTF.

In its sample, this clone was seen once. The J gene is TRBJ2-2, the V gene TRBV7-9, with D perhaps TRBD2 (6 bases). This CDR3 region has 16 residues. Trimming removed 2 bases at V and 4 bases at J, with 14 bases between. In germline, CDR1 is SEHNR, CDR2 FQNEAQ (reference sequence). The CDR3 spells CASSLRDSTPTGELFF. The DNA for the CDR3 is TGTGCCAGCAGCTTAAGGGACTCGACTCCCACCGGGGAGCTGTTTTTT.

V is TRBV3-1 (or the pseudogene TRBV3-2) and J is TRBJ1-6; D gene ambiguous. Per germline, CDR1 LGHDT and CDR2 YNNKEL (reference sequence). Trimming removed 3 bases at V and 9 bases at J, with 6 bases between. The CDR3 length is 12 residues. This chain's CDR3 is CASSQALSPLHF. The CDR3 DNA reads as TGTGCCAGCAGCCAGGCCCTTTCACCCCTCCACTTT.